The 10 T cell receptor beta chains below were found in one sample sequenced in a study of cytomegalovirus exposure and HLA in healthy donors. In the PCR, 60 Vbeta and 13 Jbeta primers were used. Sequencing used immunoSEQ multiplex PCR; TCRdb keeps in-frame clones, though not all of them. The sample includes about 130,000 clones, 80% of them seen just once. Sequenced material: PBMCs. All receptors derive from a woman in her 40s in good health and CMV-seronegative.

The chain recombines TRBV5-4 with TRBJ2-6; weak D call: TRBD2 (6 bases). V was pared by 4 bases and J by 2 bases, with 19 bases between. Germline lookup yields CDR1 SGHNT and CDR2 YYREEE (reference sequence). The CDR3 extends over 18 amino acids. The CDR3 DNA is TGTGCCAGCAGCCGGACGGGGGAAGGGGTAACTGGGGCCAACGTCCTGACTTTC. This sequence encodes CASSRTGEGVTGANVLTF.

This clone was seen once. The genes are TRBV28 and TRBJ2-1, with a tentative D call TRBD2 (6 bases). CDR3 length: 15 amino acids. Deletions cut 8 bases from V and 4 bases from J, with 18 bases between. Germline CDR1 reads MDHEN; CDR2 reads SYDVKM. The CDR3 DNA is TGTGCCAGCGCCCCCCTAGCGACCCAATACAATGAGCAGTTCTTC. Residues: CASAPLATQYNEQFF. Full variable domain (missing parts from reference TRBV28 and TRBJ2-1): DVKVTQSSRYLVKRTGEKVFLECVQDMDHENMFWYRQDPGLGLRLIYFSYDVKMKEKGDIPEGYSVSREKKERFSLILESASTNQTSMYLCASAPLATQYNEQFFGPGTRLTVL.

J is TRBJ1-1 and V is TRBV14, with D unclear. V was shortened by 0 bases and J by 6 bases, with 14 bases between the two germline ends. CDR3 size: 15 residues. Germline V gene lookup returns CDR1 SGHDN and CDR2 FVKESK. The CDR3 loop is CASSQDSTRASEAFF. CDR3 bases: TGTGCCAGCAGCCAAGATAGCACGAGAGCGTCTGAAGCTTTCTTT.

The CDR3 sequence: CASRKTGANVLTF. The CDR3 DNA reads as TGTGCCAGCAGGAAAACAGGGGCCAACGTCCTGACTTTC. The chain is built from TRBV6-5 and TRBJ2-6; no definite D call. The CDR3 has 13 amino acids. Germline V gene data show CDR1 as MNHEY and CDR2 as SVGAGI. The V gene lost 6 bases and the J gene lost 4 bases, with 7 bases spanning the gap.

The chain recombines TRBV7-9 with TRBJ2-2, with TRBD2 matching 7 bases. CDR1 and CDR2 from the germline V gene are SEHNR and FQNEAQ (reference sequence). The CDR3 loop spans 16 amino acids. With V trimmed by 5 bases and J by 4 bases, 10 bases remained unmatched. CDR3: CASSQTRLAGTGELFF. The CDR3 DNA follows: TGTGCCAGCAGCCAAACCAGACTAGCAGGCACCGGGGAGCTGTTTTTT.

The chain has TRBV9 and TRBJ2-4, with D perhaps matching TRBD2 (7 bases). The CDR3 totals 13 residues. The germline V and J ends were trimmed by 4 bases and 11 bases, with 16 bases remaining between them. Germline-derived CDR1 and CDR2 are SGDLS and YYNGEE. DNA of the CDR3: TGTGCCAGCAGCTCCCCCGGGGGGCTGGTTCAGTACTTC. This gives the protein CASSSPGGLVQYF.

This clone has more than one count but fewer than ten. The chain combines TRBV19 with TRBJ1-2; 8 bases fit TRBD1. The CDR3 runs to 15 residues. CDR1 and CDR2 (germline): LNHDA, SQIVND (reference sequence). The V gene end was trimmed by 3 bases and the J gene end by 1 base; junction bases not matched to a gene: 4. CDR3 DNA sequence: TGTGCCAGTAGTATCGACAGGGGCGGTAACTATGGCTACACCTTC. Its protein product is CASSIDRGGNYGYTF.

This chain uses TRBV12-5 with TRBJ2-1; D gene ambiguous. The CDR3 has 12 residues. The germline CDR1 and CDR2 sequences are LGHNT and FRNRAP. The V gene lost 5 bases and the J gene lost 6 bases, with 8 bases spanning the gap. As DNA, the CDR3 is TGTGCTAGTGGTCCCCCGGGCAATGAGCAGTTCTTC. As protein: CASGPPGNEQFF.

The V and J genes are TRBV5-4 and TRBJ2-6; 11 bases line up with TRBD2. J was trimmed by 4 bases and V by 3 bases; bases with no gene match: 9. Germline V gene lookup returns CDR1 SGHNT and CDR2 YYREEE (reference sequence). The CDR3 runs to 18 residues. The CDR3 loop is CASSSDPSGGSGANVLTF. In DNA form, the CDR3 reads TGTGCCAGCAGCTCCGACCCTAGCGGGGGGAGCGGGGCCAACGTCCTGACTTTC.

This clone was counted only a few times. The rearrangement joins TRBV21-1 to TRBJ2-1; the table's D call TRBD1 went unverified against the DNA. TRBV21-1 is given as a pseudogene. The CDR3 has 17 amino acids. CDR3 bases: TGTGCCAGCACCCAGGGGGGCTTCCGGAGCTCCTACAATGAGCAGTTCTTC. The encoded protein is CASTQGGFRSSYNEQFF.